The T cell receptor beta chain described here comes from a study of CD8 T cells in ankylosing spondylitis. Study-wide results and limits: Those disease-linked clones were CD8+; they were also relatively rare in peripheral blood. Enrichment of disease-linked clones was reportedly significant in matched ankylosing spondylitis synovial fluid.

This clonotype was seen a few times. Its antigen is not identified. V was pared by 5 bases and J by 4 bases, with 7 bases of the junction left unmatched. The germline V gene encodes CDR1 MNHEY and CDR2 SMNVEV (reference sequence). This CDR3 contains 16 residues. TCRdb passed the 5' RACE reads through MiXCR, listing each CDR3 protein once. The sample holds roughly 160,000 distinct CDR3 sequences, 11% seen once. J is TRBJ2-2 and V is TRBV27, with TRBD2 matching 10 bases. Sample: blood, either unsorted or a sorted T cell fraction (not recorded which). This sequence originates from a male donor with ankylosing spondylitis or in good health (not recorded which). CDR3 coding DNA: TGTGCCAGCAGTACGCAGCGGGGGGGCGTCACCGGGGAGCTGTTTTTT. It translates to CASSTQRGGVTGELFF.